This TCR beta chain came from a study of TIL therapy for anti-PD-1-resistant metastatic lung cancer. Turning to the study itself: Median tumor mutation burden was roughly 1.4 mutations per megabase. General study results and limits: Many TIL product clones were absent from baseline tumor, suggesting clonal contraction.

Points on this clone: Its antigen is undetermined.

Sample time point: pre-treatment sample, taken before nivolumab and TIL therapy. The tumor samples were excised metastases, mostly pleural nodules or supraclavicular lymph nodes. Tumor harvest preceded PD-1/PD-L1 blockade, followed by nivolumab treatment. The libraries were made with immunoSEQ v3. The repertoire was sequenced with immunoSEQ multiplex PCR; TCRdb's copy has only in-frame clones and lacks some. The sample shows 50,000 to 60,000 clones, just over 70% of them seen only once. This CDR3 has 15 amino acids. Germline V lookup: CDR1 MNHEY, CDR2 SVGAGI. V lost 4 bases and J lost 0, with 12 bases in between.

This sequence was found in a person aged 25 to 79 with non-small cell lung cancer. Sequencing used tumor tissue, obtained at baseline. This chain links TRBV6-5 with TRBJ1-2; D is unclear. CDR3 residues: CASSSPWKTNYGYTF. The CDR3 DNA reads TGTGCCAGCAGTTCTCCCTGGAAAACTAACTATGGCTACACCTTC.